This record covers a single TCR beta chain. Original processing notes: Nucleated cell number was recorded as an estimate derived from reference gene primer amplification. Only in-frame clones appear in the TCRdb table, and some are missing; sequencing was by immunoSEQ multiplex PCR. V and J calls and clone size are copied from that table; D and trimming were computed from the DNA. Here the sample spans fewer than 150,000 clones, 70% to 90% being singletons. The record originates from a study of blood T cell repertoires in COVID-19. Turning to the study itself: Both acute and convalescent COVID-19 samples were obtained from the United States, Italy and Spain. The cDNA or gDNA used as material had been derived from T cells, B-cell-depleted T cells, or PBMCs.

CDR1 and CDR2 from the germline V gene are SGHAT and FQNNGV. Trimming left V 4 bases short and J 2 bases short, with 16 bases between. This CDR3 region has 16 residues. The sequence came from a man between 65 and 85 years old who had recovered from COVID-19. This chain uses TRBV11-2 with TRBJ2-3; no clear D gene. Specimen: peripheral blood. The CDR3 DNA is TGTGCCAGCAGCTCTAGTTCGGCCTACCCCACAGATACGCAGTATTTT. Protein product: CASSSSSAYPTDTQYF. The variable domain in full, completed from reference TRBV11-2 and TRBJ2-3, reads EAGVAQSPRYKIIEKRQSVAFWCNPISGHATLYWYQQILGQGPKLLIQFQNNGVVDDSQLPKDRFSAERLKGVDSTLKIQPAKLEDSAVYLCASSSSSAYPTDTQYFGPGTRLTVL.